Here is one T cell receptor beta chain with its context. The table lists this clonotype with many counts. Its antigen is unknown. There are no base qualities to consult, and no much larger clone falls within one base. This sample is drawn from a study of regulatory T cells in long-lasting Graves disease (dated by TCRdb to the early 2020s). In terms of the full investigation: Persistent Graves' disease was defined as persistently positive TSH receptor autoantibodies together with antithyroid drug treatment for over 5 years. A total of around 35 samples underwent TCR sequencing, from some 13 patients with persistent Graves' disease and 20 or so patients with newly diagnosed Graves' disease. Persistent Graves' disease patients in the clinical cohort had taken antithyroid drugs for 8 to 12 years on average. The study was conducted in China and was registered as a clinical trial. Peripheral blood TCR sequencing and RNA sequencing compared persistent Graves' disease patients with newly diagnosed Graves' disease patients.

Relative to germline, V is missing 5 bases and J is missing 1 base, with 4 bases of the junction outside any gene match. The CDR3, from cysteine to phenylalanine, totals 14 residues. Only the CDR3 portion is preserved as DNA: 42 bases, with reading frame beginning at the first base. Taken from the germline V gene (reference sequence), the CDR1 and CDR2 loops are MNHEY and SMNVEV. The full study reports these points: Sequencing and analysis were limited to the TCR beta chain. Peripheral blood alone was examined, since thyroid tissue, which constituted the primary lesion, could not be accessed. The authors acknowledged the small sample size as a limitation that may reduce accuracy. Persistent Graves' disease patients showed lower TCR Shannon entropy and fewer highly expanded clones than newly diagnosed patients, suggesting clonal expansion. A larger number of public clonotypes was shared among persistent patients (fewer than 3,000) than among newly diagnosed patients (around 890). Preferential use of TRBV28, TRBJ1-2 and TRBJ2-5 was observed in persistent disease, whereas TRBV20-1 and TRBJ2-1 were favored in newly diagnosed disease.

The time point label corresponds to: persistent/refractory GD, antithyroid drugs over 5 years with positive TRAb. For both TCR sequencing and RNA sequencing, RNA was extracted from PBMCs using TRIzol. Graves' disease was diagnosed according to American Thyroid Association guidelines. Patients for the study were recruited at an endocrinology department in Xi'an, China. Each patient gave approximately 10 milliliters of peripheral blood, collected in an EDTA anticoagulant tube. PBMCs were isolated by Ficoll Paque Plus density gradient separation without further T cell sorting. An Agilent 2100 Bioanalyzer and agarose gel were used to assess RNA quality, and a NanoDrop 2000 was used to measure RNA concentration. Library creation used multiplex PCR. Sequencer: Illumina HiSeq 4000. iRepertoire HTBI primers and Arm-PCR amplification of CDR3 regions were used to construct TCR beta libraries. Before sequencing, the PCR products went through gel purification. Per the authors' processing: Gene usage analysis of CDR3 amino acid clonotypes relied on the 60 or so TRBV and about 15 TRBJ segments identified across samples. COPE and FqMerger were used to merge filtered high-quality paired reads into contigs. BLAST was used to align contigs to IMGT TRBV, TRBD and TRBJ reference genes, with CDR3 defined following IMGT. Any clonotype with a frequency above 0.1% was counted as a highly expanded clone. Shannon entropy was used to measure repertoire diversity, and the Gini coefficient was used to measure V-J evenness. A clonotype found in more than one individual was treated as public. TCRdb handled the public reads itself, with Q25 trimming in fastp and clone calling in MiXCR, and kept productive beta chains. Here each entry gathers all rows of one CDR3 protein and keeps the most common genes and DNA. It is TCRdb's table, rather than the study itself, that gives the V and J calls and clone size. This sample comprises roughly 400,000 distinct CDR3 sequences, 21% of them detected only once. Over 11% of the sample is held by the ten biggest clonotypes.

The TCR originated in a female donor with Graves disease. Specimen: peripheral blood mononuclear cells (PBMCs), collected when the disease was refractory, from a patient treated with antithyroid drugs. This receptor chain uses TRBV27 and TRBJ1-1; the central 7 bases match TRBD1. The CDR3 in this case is CASSLRGGNTEAFF. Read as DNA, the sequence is TGTGCCAGCAGTCTCAGGGGGGGGAACACTGAAGCTTTCTTT.